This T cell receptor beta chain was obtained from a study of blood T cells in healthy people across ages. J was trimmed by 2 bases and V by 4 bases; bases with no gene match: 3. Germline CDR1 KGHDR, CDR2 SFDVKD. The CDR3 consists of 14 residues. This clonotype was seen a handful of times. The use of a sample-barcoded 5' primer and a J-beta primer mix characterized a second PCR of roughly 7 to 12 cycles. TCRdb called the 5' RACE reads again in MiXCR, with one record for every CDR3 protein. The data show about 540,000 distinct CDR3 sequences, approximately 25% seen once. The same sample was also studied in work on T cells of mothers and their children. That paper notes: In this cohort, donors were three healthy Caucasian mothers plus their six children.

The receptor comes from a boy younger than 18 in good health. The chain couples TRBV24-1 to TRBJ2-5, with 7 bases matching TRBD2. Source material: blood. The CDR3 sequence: CATSDKGGQETQYF. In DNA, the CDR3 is TGTGCCACCAGTGACAAGGGAGGGCAAGAGACCCAGTACTTC.